The rows below give T cell receptor beta chains drawn from one sample of a study of PD-1 blockade in mismatch repair-deficient tumors. The protocol was immunoSEQ multiplex PCR, while the TCRdb copy is restricted to in-frame clones and leaves out a portion. The profile shows about 14,000 clones, around 84% of them singletons. These receptors lack a known antigen. The input for sequencing was cells cultured in vitro, taken from a patient treated with pembrolizumab. The receptors were gathered from an adult with mismatch repair-deficient cancer. The CDR3 runs from the conserved cysteine through the conserved F or W.

V: TRBV7-9; J: TRBJ1-1; length: 13; CDR3: CASSPTGNTEAFF
V: TRBV18; J: TRBJ2-1; length: 12; CDR3: CASSPYSPEQFF
V: TRBV4-1; J: TRBJ1-3; length: 14; CDR3: CASSQEGGGNTIYF
V: TRBV19; J: TRBJ1-2; length: 13; CDR3: CASSIRTLYGYTF
V: TRBV29-1; J: TRBJ1-2; length: 14; CDR3: CSVLLDSWTGGYTF
V: TRBV13; J: TRBJ1-1; length: 12; CDR3: CASSLNGYEAFF
V: TRBV27; J: TRBJ2-1; length: 17; CDR3: CASSLLTSVSSYNEQFF
V: TRBV28; J: TRBJ1-2; length: 15; CDR3: CASSLSLFEGNGYTF
V: TRBV7-9; J: TRBJ1-4; length: 15; CDR3: CASSPRTADNEKLFF
V: TRBV4-2; J: TRBJ2-2; length: 14; CDR3: CASSLQGVTGELFF
V: TRBV6-5; J: TRBJ2-7; length: 14; CDR3: CASSYSGGLYEQYF
V: TRBV25-1; J: TRBJ2-7; length: 16; CDR3: CASSEPLAGKSYEQYF
V: TRBV7-6; J: TRBJ1-3; length: 15; CDR3: CASSLGTGFGNTIYF
V: TRBV27; J: TRBJ2-1; length: 14; CDR3: CASSLVGSYNEQFF
V: TRBV9; J: TRBJ2-7; length: 15; CDR3: CASSVGQAASYEQYF
V: TRBV2; J: TRBJ2-7; length: 16; CDR3: CASRAERGGQTYEQYF
V: TRBV19; J: TRBJ1-5; length: 14; CDR3: CAGSTWGSNQPQHF
V: TRBV11-2; J: TRBJ2-7; length: 15; CDR3: CASSTSAGGSYEQYF
V: TRBV5-1; J: TRBJ2-2; length: 16; CDR3: CASKLAGGPLSGELFF
V: TRBV14; J: TRBJ2-5; length: 16; CDR3: CASSQGPGTDKETQYF
V: TRBV7-9; J: TRBJ2-5; length: 11; CDR3: CASSLLETQYF
V: TRBV6-1; J: TRBJ1-5; length: 12; CDR3: CASWTGNQPQHF
V: TRBV7-6; J: TRBJ2-7; length: 17; CDR3: CATTTGPRGRLAYEQYF
V: TRBV4-2; J: TRBJ1-1; length: 14; CDR3: CASSQGGRGTEAFF
V: TRBV19; J: TRBJ2-7; length: 15; CDR3: CASSEGGTGPYEQYF
V: TRBV5-1; J: TRBJ1-1; length: 12; CDR3: CASTQGGTEAFF
V: TRBV30; J: TRBJ2-7; length: 13; CDR3: CAWNGQGGHEQYF
V: TRBV6-6; J: TRBJ2-3; length: 15; CDR3: CASSYLRGSTDTQYF
V: TRBV5-1; J: TRBJ2-7; length: 14; CDR3: CASSLGRGSYEQYF
V: TRBV28; J: TRBJ2-7; length: 16; CDR3: CASLGLAFFATYEQYF
V: TRBV10-2; J: TRBJ2-2; length: 15; CDR3: CASTRGLAGTGELFF
V: TRBV4-2; J: TRBJ2-1; length: 15; CDR3: CASSQGLAGGDEQFF
V: TRBV19; J: TRBJ1-1; length: 15; CDR3: CASSDLQGGNTEAFF
V: TRBV5-1; J: TRBJ2-5; length: 14; CDR3: CASSPRTSLETQYF
V: TRBV27; J: TRBJ1-1; length: 17; CDR3: CASSFSMPGQGRTEAFF
V: TRBV21-1; J: TRBJ2-1; length: 16; CDR3: CANSKGRQGFGNEQFF
V: TRBV2; J: TRBJ1-2; length: 13; CDR3: CASSDGTLYGYTF
V: TRBV18; J: TRBJ2-2; length: 16; CDR3: CASSPGLALYTGELFF
V: TRBV5-4; J: TRBJ2-5; length: 15; CDR3: CASSMTSGVQETQYF
V: TRBV9; J: TRBJ2-7; length: 13; CDR3: CASSAGQSYEQYF